The 16 T cell receptor beta chains presented below share a single source sample, sequenced in a study of blood T cells in healthy people across ages. Then a second PCR, running roughly 7 to 11 cycles, was carried out with a sample-barcoded 5' primer and a J-beta primer mix. MiXCR was run by TCRdb on the 5' RACE reads, yielding one entry per CDR3 protein. Counted here are roughly 1,700,000 distinct CDR3 sequences, 28% occurring once; the ten biggest clones make up over 7%. The sample comprised blood. Every receptor here comes from a woman in her twenties or thirties in good health.

The chain combines TRBV15 with TRBJ2-6, with 12 bases lining up with TRBD2. The germline V gene has CDR1 LNHNV and CDR2 YYDKDF (reference sequence). J lost 0 bases, V lost 4 bases, and 4 bases had no gene match. CDR3 length: 18 residues. In nucleotides, the CDR3 is TGTGCCACCAGCACGGGACTAGCGGGCTCCTCTGGGGCCAACGTCCTGACTTTC. The encoded protein is CATSTGLAGSSGANVLTF.

This clonotype was detected a few times. The chain couples TRBV7-2 to TRBJ2-1, with no clear D. Trimming took off 4 bases at V and 7 bases at J, with 20 bases between the two ends. This CDR3 region has 16 residues. Looked up from germline, CDR1 is SGHTA and CDR2 is FQGNSA. As DNA, the CDR3 is TGTGCCAGCAGCTCGTACCTCTCCTCGGGCTTTAATGAGCAGTTCTTC. Translated, it gives CASSSYLSSGFNEQFF.

In this sample, this clonotype turned up a few times. Here the CDR3 reads CASSYLDRGTDTQYF. The CDR3 DNA reads as TGTGCCAGCAGTTACCTGGACAGGGGTACAGATACGCAGTATTTT. This chain joins TRBV6-6 and TRBJ2-3; 9 bases line up with TRBD1. The CDR3 is made up of 15 amino acids. CDR1 and CDR2 from the germline V gene are MNHNY and SVGAGI (reference sequence). With V trimmed by 2 bases and J by 3 bases, 3 bases remained unmatched.

For this clonotype: With a much larger clone just one base away, this may be a read error. V gene TRBV20-1 combines with J gene TRBJ2-1, with 9 bases lining up with TRBD1. CDR3 length: 14 amino acids. Germline CDR1 and CDR2: DFQATT and SNEGSKA (reference sequence). CDR3 loop: CSAPGQGLYNERFF. The CDR3 bases are TGCAGTGCTCCGGGACAGGGACTCTACAATGAGCGGTTCTTC.

A note on this clonotype: A junction end diverges from the germline sequence, so it may reflect a read error. The genes are TRBV5-6 and TRBJ2-5; 8 nucleotides agree with TRBD2. Per germline, CDR1 SGHDT and CDR2 YYEEEE. CDR3 size: 14 residues. The CDR3 DNA reads TGTGCCTGCAGCCCGGGACTAGGGGGAGAGACCCAGTACTTC. Protein product: CACSPGLGGETQYF.

This clonotype occurred a few times. V gene TRBV20-1 combines with J gene TRBJ2-5, with 10 positions matching TRBD2. The germline V gene has CDR1 DFQATT and CDR2 SNEGSKA (reference sequence). The CDR3 sequence is 18 residues long. Trimming took 5 bases from V and 2 from J; bases not matched to a gene: 17. CDR3 in DNA: TGCAGTGCTCGCGCCCCTGGGGCTAGCGGGGGTTCACAAGAGACCCAGTACTTC. It encodes CSARAPGASGGSQETQYF.

This chain connects TRBV4-1 to TRBJ1-1, with 7 bases fitting TRBD1. From germline, CDR1 is MGHRA and CDR2 YSYEKL. With V trimmed by 3 bases and J by 1 base, 14 bases remained unmatched. This CDR3 has 18 amino acids. In DNA, the CDR3 is TGCGCCAGCAGCCAGGGTTACAGTTCGGGACAGCGGAACACTGAAGCTTTCTTT. Its protein is CASSQGYSSGQRNTEAFF.

This chain joins TRBV6-1 and TRBJ2-1; the D is unclear. Germline lookup yields CDR1 MNHNS and CDR2 SASEGT. The CDR3 sequence is 14 residues long. Trimming took off 2 bases at V and 7 bases at J, with 12 bases between the two ends. CDR3 DNA: TGTGCCAGCAGTGAAAACCGCTCGGGTAATGAGCAGTTCTTC. Protein sequence: CASSENRSGNEQFF.

V is TRBV20-1 and J is TRBJ1-1, with D maybe TRBD1 (5 bases). Trimming stripped 6 bases from V and 5 bases from J, with 19 bases between. The CDR3 is 14 amino acids. Germline CDR1 is DFQATT and CDR2 is SNEGSKA (reference sequence). The chain's CDR3 is CSAPDLSGGTEAFF. In nucleotides, the CDR3 is TGCAGTGCCCCCGACCTTAGTGGGGGAACTGAAGCTTTCTTT.

The CDR3 loop reads CASSFRTDHPEQFF. CDR3 in DNA: TGTGCCAGCAGCTTTCGGACGGACCATCCGGAGCAGTTCTTC. This rearrangement joins TRBV7-9 to TRBJ2-1; D unresolved. CDR3 size: 14 residues. Germline CDR1 is SEHNR and CDR2 is FQNEAQ (reference sequence). The germline V and J ends were trimmed by 3 bases and 10 bases, with 16 bases remaining between them.

This clonotype was observed at least ten times. V gene TRBV20-1 combines with J gene TRBJ2-7, with D possibly matching TRBD2 (6 bases). This CDR3 is built from 10 residues. Germline-derived CDR1 and CDR2 are DFQATT and SNEGSKA (reference sequence). V lost 6 bases to trimming and J lost 3 bases, with 6 bases between them. The CDR3 is CSAGGYEQYF. The CDR3 DNA follows: TGCAGTGCGGGGGGCTACGAGCAGTACTTC.

This clonotype was counted between two and nine times. The chain combines TRBV12-5 with TRBJ2-3; 10 nucleotides agree with TRBD1. Trimming removed 5 bases from V and 3 bases from J; junction bases left unmatched: 5. The CDR3 covers 15 residues. Germline CDR1 and CDR2: LGHNT and FRNRAP. The CDR3 DNA is TGTGCTAGTGGTACGGGACAGGGGATTACAGATACGCAGTATTTT. It codes for CASGTGQGITDTQYF.

Only a few counts were recorded for this clonotype. The gene calls are TRBV20-1 and TRBJ2-2, with D tentatively TRBD2 (5 bases). Trimming removed 1 base from V and 5 bases from J, with 8 bases in between. Germline V gene data show CDR1 as DFQATT and CDR2 as SNEGSKA (reference sequence). The CDR3 extends over 13 amino acids. The CDR3 DNA sequence: TGCAGTGCTAGAGGGGGAGCTACCGGGGAGCTGTTTTTT. Protein product: CSARGGATGELFF.

V is TRBV12-5 and J is TRBJ2-1; D is uncertain. This CDR3 spans 12 amino acids. V was shortened by 6 bases and J by 10 bases, with 13 bases between the two germline ends. Germline V gives CDR1 LGHNT, CDR2 FRNRAP. The CDR3 region has the DNA TGTGCTAGTGGAAAACCCCTGGGAGAGCAGTTCTTC. This codes for CASGKPLGEQFF.

The chain has TRBV10-2 and TRBJ2-1; tentative D call: TRBD2 (5 bases). This CDR3 has 18 residues. Trimming shortened V by 0 bases and J by 5 bases, and 20 bases separated the two germline ends. CDR1 is WSHSY, CDR2 SAAADI, per germline. CDR3 nucleotides: TGCGCCAGCAGTGAGTCCACCGTCGGGTGGCGGGTAGACAATGAGCAGTTCTTC. It translates to CASSESTVGWRVDNEQFF.

This clonotype was seen repeatedly, ten times or more. The chain links TRBV7-2 to TRBJ1-2; tentative D call: TRBD1 (6 bases). Trimming removed 2 bases from V and 6 bases from J, with 10 bases in between. Germline CDR1 is SGHTA and CDR2 is FQGNSA. The CDR3 runs 13 residues. Written as DNA, the CDR3 is TGTGCCAGCAGCTTACCGGGACAAGATGGCTACACCTTC. As protein: CASSLPGQDGYTF.